The 17 T cell receptor beta chains below all came from one sample that was sequenced in a study of response to subunit inactivated influenza vaccine. TCRdb re-analysed the RT-PCR reads in MiXCR, keeping a single row per CDR3 protein. The repertoire includes around 200,000 distinct CDR3 sequences, around 8.8% of them detected once, and about a tenth sits in the top ten. Source: non-naive T cells sorted from PBMCs, taken on the day of vaccination. The receptors were gathered from a man between 45 and 60 years old who received an inactivated influenza vaccine.

The genes are TRBV20-1 and TRBJ2-1, with D possibly being TRBD2 (6 bases). The germline V and J ends were trimmed by 3 bases and 8 bases, with 17 bases remaining between them. CDR1 and CDR2 from the germline V gene are DFQATT and SNEGSKA (reference sequence). The CDR3 covers 14 residues. CDR3 bases: TGCAGTGCTAGTTCCGGGACTTGGGTTCATGAGCAGTTCTTC. Translated: CSASSGTWVHEQFF.

This clonotype was observed many times. The V and J genes are TRBV7-2 and TRBJ2-1; D is perhaps TRBD1 or TRBD2 (5 bases each). Germline assignment: CDR1 SGHTA and CDR2 FQGNSA. V lost 5 bases, J lost 12 bases, and 14 bases lay in between. The CDR3 has 12 residues. The CDR3 DNA is TGTGCCAGCAGCCTTACTAGGGGTGGGCAGTTCTTC. It codes for CASSLTRGGQFF.

This clonotype was found a few times. This chain connects TRBV7-6 to TRBJ2-7; 8 bases map to TRBD1. V lost 4 bases to trimming and J lost 5 bases; unmatched junction nucleotides: 4. The germline gives CDR1 SGHVS, CDR2 FNYEAQ. There are 13 residues in the CDR3. In DNA, the CDR3 is TGTGCCAGCAGCTCCCGGGACAGGAACGAGCAGTACTTC. This codes for CASSSRDRNEQYF. The full variable domain, with the rest looked up from reference TRBV7-6 and TRBJ2-7, is GAGVSQSPRYKVTKRGQDVALRCDPISGHVSLYWYRQALGQGPEFLTYFNYEAQQDKSGLPNDRFSAERPEGSISTLTIQRTEQRDSAMYRCASSSRDRNEQYFGPGTRLTVT.

This clonotype has a count of ten or more. The gene calls are TRBV20-1 and TRBJ2-7, with D perhaps matching TRBD1 (5 bases). V lost 4 bases to trimming and J lost 0 bases, with 10 bases between them. The CDR3 contains 13 residues. Looked up from germline, CDR1 is DFQATT and CDR2 is SNEGSKA (reference sequence). In nucleotides, the CDR3 is TGCAGTGCTATGCTTGGGGCCTCCTACGAGCAGTACTTC. This gives the protein CSAMLGASYEQYF.

V is TRBV7-3 and J is TRBJ2-3; D assignment may be TRBD1 or TRBD2 (5 bases each). Between the trimmed V and J ends, which lost 1 base and 6 bases, there was a span of 17 bases. CDR1 and CDR2 from the germline V gene are SGHTA and FQGTGA. The CDR3 loop spans 16 amino acids. CDR3 bases: TGTGCCAGCAGCTTAAGAGGGGCAGGGCCCCGGGATACGCAGTATTTT. This sequence encodes CASSLRGAGPRDTQYF.

This clonotype was seen a few times. The chain combines TRBV5-5 with TRBJ2-3; 9 nucleotides match TRBD2. This CDR3 is built from 12 residues. V lost 3 bases and J lost 8; bases outside the gene matches: 1. Per the germline V gene, CDR1 is SGHKS and CDR2 is YYEKEE (reference sequence). CDR3: CASSSTSGTQYF. CDR3 in DNA: TGTGCCAGCAGCTCGACTAGCGGTACGCAGTATTTT.

Details on this clonotype: A single base separates this from a much larger clone, so it may be a read error. The chain employs TRBV7-2 and TRBJ1-2; 11 bases match TRBD1. V lost 5 bases to trimming and J lost 9 bases; unmatched junction nucleotides: 8. The V gene's germline CDR1 is SGHTA and CDR2 FQGNSA. CDR3 length equals 14 residues. CDR3 sequence (DNA): TGTGCCAGCAGCCATCGGACAGGGGGCGGTAGCTACACCTTC. Protein sequence: CASSHRTGGGSYTF. Full variable domain (remainder filled in from reference TRBV7-2 and TRBJ1-2): GAGVSQSPSNKVTEKGKDVELRCDPISGHTALYWYRQSLGQGLEFLIYFQGNSAPDKSGLPSDRFSAERTGGSVSTLTIQRTQQEDSAVYLCASSHRTGGGSYTFGSGTRLTVV.

The rearrangement links TRBV7-9 to TRBJ2-3, with TRBD2 identical over 14 bases. The CDR3 totals 16 residues. The germline V gene encodes CDR1 SEHNR and CDR2 FQNEAQ (reference sequence). The V segment lost 5 bases and the J segment 5 bases; nucleotides outside the gene matches: 6. The CDR3, as DNA: TGTGCCAGCAGCCATAGACTAGCGGGGGGGCAAGATACGCAGTATTTT. Protein product: CASSHRLAGGQDTQYF.

This clonotype was detected only a few times. The chain uses TRBV27 and TRBJ2-1; 9 nucleotides line up with TRBD2. The length of the CDR3 is 15 residues. The V gene end was trimmed by 6 bases and the J gene end by 3 bases; junction bases not matched to a gene: 6. The germline V gene encodes CDR1 MNHEY and CDR2 SMNVEV (reference sequence). The CDR3, as DNA: TGTGCCAGCAGCCCTAGCGGGAATTACTACAATGAGCAGTTCTTC. Its translation: CASSPSGNYYNEQFF.

This clonotype was counted many times. V and J are TRBV7-2 and TRBJ2-4; TRBD2 matches at 11 bases. The CDR3 runs 18 residues. Per germline, CDR1 SGHTA and CDR2 FQGNSA. Unmatched junction bases numbered 12, after V lost 6 bases and J lost 2 bases. This CDR3 is CASRLSGGAGSPKNIQYF. CDR3 nucleotides: TGTGCCAGCAGACTTAGCGGGGGGGCCGGTTCACCCAAAAACATTCAGTACTTC.

The sample holds many counts of this clonotype. The chain recombines TRBV5-1 with TRBJ2-5; tentative D call: TRBD1 (6 bases). Germline values: CDR1 SGHRS, CDR2 YFSETQ. Trimming pared 4 bases from V and 1 base from J, leaving 11 bases between. The length of the CDR3 is 14 residues. CDR3 in DNA: TGCGCCAGCAGCCCAAGACAGGTCCAAGAGACCCAGTACTTC. Translated: CASSPRQVQETQYF.

A few counts support this clonotype. The gene calls are TRBV30 and TRBJ2-3; TRBD1 agrees at 8 bases. In germline, CDR1 is GTSNPN, CDR2 SVGIG (reference sequence). V lost 4 bases, J lost 6 bases, and 6 bases stayed unmatched. This CDR3 comprises 13 residues. CDR3 nucleotides: TGTGCCTGGACAGGGGGCAGTGGGGATACGCAGTATTTT. Translation: CAWTGGSGDTQYF.

This clonotype was observed a handful of times. The chain employs TRBV2 and TRBJ1-5; D remains ambiguous. Germline V gene sequence: CDR1 SNHLY, CDR2 FYNNEI. CDR3 length equals 13 residues. The V end was cut by 4 bases, the J end by 4 bases, with 8 bases between. The CDR3 DNA sequence: TGTGCCAGCAGTGTCGACAAGAATCAGCCCCAGCATTTT. It translates to CASSVDKNQPQHF.

This clonotype was seen a few times. The gene calls are TRBV12-3 or TRBV12-4 and TRBJ2-3; 10 bases fit TRBD2. This CDR3 is built from 16 residues. V was pared by 2 bases and J by 1 base, with 3 bases of the junction left unmatched. The CDR3 region has the DNA TGTGCCAGCAGTTTAAATAGCGGGGGGCGCACAGATACGCAGTATTTT. Amino acids: CASSLNSGGRTDTQYF.

Turning to this clonotype: Being one base from a much bigger clone, this may be a read error. This chain links TRBV12-3 or TRBV12-4 with TRBJ2-7, with D perhaps TRBD2 (5 bases). The CDR3 extends over 17 amino acids. Trimming took 4 bases from V and 5 from J, leaving 24 bases between them. The CDR3 here is CASSSQGSGSLENEQYF. In DNA, the CDR3 is TGTGCCAGCAGTTCTCAAGGCAGCGGCAGCCTGGAGAACGAGCAGTACTTC.

This clonotype was observed a handful of times. The chain couples TRBV11-2 to TRBJ1-1; D ambiguous. V lost 2 bases and J 5 bases, leaving 15 bases between the germline ends. This CDR3 has 15 amino acids. Germline V lookup: CDR1 SGHAT, CDR2 FQNNGV. The CDR3 loop reads CASSLPPGRRTEAFF. The DNA for the CDR3 is TGTGCCAGCAGCTTACCACCGGGCCGGAGGACTGAAGCTTTCTTT.

This chain joins TRBV7-3 and TRBJ2-1; unclear D gene. In germline, CDR1 is SGHTA, CDR2 FQGTGA. This CDR3 comprises 16 residues. V lost 0 bases, J lost 6 bases, and 15 bases lay in between. CDR3 sequence reads: CASSLTGSSSRNEQFF. DNA for the CDR3: TGTGCCAGCAGCTTAACTGGTAGTTCGTCTCGCAATGAGCAGTTCTTC.